The 26 T cell receptor beta chains in this list originate from one sample, sequenced in a study of early T cells in non-severe SARS-CoV-2 infection. TCRdb called the 5' RACE reads again in MiXCR, with one record for every CDR3 protein. The table shows 35,000 or so distinct CDR3 sequences, with about 4.7% occurring only once. The sequenced sample was whole blood. These receptor sequences come from an adult who was a healthcare worker with PCR-confirmed SARS-CoV-2 infection or an uninfected control (not recorded which).

By proportion, this clonotype is medium-sized (0.01 to 0.1%). V is TRBV5-1 and J is TRBJ2-1, with D tentatively TRBD1 (6 bases). This CDR3 has 16 amino acids. The germline V and J ends were trimmed by 0 bases and 3 bases, with 13 bases remaining between them. Germline CDR1 SGHRS, CDR2 YFSETQ. CDR3 region: CASSLGVRDIYNEQFF. The DNA of the CDR3 is TGCGCCAGCAGCTTGGGAGTCCGGGACATCTACAATGAGCAGTTCTTC. Using reference TRBV5-1 and TRBJ2-1 for the parts outside the CDR3, the full variable domain is KAGVTQTPRYLIKTRGQQVTLSCSPISGHRSVSWYQQTPGQGLQFLFEYFSETQRNKGNFPGRFSGRQFSNSRSEMNVSTLELGDSALYLCASSLGVRDIYNEQFFGPGTRLTVL.

In this sample, this clonotype turned up a few times. This chain connects TRBV4-2 to TRBJ2-5; 11 bases line up with TRBD2. CDR1 is LGHNA, CDR2 YNFKEQ, per germline. This CDR3 has 16 amino acids. V dropped 0 bases and J dropped 3; count of bases not matched to a gene: 3. CDR3 DNA: TGTGCCAGCAGCCAAGATGTACTAGCGGGGGAAGAGACCCAGTACTTC. Translation: CASSQDVLAGEETQYF.

This clonotype was recorded at least ten times. The chain recombines TRBV7-2 with TRBJ2-5; tentatively, D is TRBD2 (7 bases). V dropped 5 bases and J dropped 9 bases, with 13 bases sitting between them. The V gene's germline CDR1 is SGHTA and CDR2 FQGNSA. The CDR3 spans 12 residues. CDR3 protein: CASSLAGGPQYF. In nucleotides, the CDR3 is TGTGCCAGCAGCCTCGCCGGGGGGCCCCAGTACTTC.

The chain carries TRBV30 and TRBJ2-2; 9 positions agree with TRBD2. The CDR3 is 14 amino acids. Germline CDR1 GTSNPN, CDR2 SVGIG (reference sequence). The J segment lost 7 bases and the V segment lost 0 bases, leaving 3 bases of the junction unmatched. The CDR3: CAWSVVAGDGELFF. The CDR3 region has the DNA TGTGCCTGGAGTGTGGTAGCGGGGGACGGGGAGCTGTTTTTT. The whole variable domain, remainder taken from reference TRBV30 and TRBJ2-2, is SQTIHQWPATLVQPVGSPLSLECTVEGTSNPNLYWYRQAAGRGLQLLFYSVGIGQISSEVPQNLSASRPQDRQFILSSKKLLLSDSGFYLCAWSVVAGDGELFFGEGSRLTVL.

The rearrangement uses TRBV28 and TRBJ2-5; weak D call: TRBD2 (6 bases). The CDR3 loop spans 13 amino acids. Per the germline V gene, CDR1 is MDHEN and CDR2 is SYDVKM. With 6 bases removed from V and 5 bases from J, the gap between germline ends came to 13 bases. CDR3 residues: CASSRSSAETQYF. The CDR3 nucleotides are TGTGCCAGCAGCCGTTCTAGCGCGGAGACCCAGTACTTC.

The chain links TRBV20-1 to TRBJ1-6; D is uncertain. V was pared by 6 bases and J by 7 bases, with 22 bases between. The germline V gene encodes CDR1 DFQATT and CDR2 SNEGSKA (reference sequence). The CDR3 loop spans 16 amino acids. Here the CDR3 reads CSASVRAPSGNSPLHF. The CDR3 region has the DNA TGCAGTGCCTCAGTTCGGGCCCCTTCGGGGAATTCACCCCTCCACTTT.

Ten or more counts support this clonotype. This sequence joins TRBV4-3 and TRBJ2-7, with 8 bases identical to TRBD1. This CDR3 is 14 amino acids long. V shed 4 bases, J shed 1 base, and the junction held 3 bases outside the gene matches. Looked up from germline, CDR1 is LGHNA and CDR2 is YSLEER. CDR3 loop: CASSPYRGSYEQYF. Here the CDR3 DNA reads TGCGCCAGCAGCCCTTACAGGGGGTCCTACGAGCAGTACTTC.

At least ten counts were recorded for this clonotype. For the CDR3, the DNA is TGCGCCAGCAGTGGGGGGACAGACGGAGAGACCCAGTACTTC. The encoded protein is CASSGGTDGETQYF. V gene TRBV10-1 combines with J gene TRBJ2-5, with 7 nucleotides matching TRBD1. The germline CDR1 and CDR2 sequences are WNHNN and SYGVQD (reference sequence). The V and J ends lost 4 bases and 4 bases, in that order; junction bases with no gene match: 6. CDR3 length: 14 amino acids.

This clonotype turned up a few times. The genes are TRBV27 and TRBJ2-7; D is possibly TRBD1 or TRBD2 (5 bases each). This CDR3 is built from 14 residues. The V gene lost 6 bases and the J gene lost 2 bases, with 14 bases spanning the gap. From germline, CDR1 is MNHEY and CDR2 SMNVEV (reference sequence). The CDR3 loop reads CASSPGWGTYEQYF. CDR3 nucleotides: TGTGCCAGCAGCCCTGGGTGGGGGACCTACGAGCAGTACTTC.

V usage is TRBV20-1 and J usage is TRBJ2-6; tentative D call: TRBD1 (6 bases). V was clipped by 3 bases and J by 0 bases, with 9 bases between them. The CDR3 extends over 15 amino acids. Germline CDR1 DFQATT, CDR2 SNEGSKA (reference sequence). CDR3 nucleotides: TGCAGTGCTAGTGGACAGTTCTCTGGGGCCAACGTCCTGACTTTC. Protein product: CSASGQFSGANVLTF.

This clonotype was seen only a few times. V is TRBV29-1 and J is TRBJ1-1; the D gene is possibly TRBD1 (6 bases). Trimming left V 5 bases short and J 1 base short, with 11 bases between. The CDR3 has 13 residues. Germline V gives CDR1 SQVTM, CDR2 ANQGSEA. CDR3 sequence: CSVPSTGNTEAFF. CDR3 in DNA: TGCAGCGTTCCTTCGACAGGGAACACTGAAGCTTTCTTT.

This clonotype was counted at least ten times. The CDR3 DNA sequence: TGTGCCAGCAGCTTATCTTCAGGACAGGGGGCCTCCTACGAGCAGTACTTC. Translated, it gives CASSLSSGQGASYEQYF. The chain is built from TRBV7-9 and TRBJ2-7, with 11 bases matching TRBD1. Trimming removed 2 bases from V and 0 bases from J; junction bases left unmatched: 6. The CDR3 totals 17 residues. Germline CDR1 and CDR2: SEHNR and FQNEAQ (reference sequence).

The rearrangement joins TRBV28 to TRBJ2-7; 7 bases are shared with TRBD2. V gave up 4 bases and J gave up 2 bases; unmatched junction bases: 5. Germline assignment: CDR1 MDHEN and CDR2 SYDVKM. This CDR3 has 14 residues. The CDR3 nucleotides are TGTGCCAGCAGTTCCTTAGCGGGTCCCTACGAGCAGTACTTC. This codes for CASSSLAGPYEQYF.

This clonotype was picked up many times. This chain joins TRBV7-9 and TRBJ1-1, with D hard to call. V was trimmed by 1 base and J by 5 bases, leaving 8 bases between them. Germline V CDR1 and CDR2: SEHNR, FQNEAQ (reference sequence). The CDR3 runs 13 residues. The CDR3 nucleotides are TGTGCCAGCAGCTTAGAAGGAGGGACTGAAGCTTTCTTT. Its protein product is CASSLEGGTEAFF.

This clonotype was recorded many times. This chain connects TRBV27 to TRBJ2-1; D remains ambiguous. Trimming cost V 2 bases and J 5 bases, with 19 bases left between them. This CDR3 region has 17 residues. CDR1 is MNHEY, CDR2 SMNVEV, per germline (reference sequence). For the CDR3, the DNA is TGTGCCAGCAGTTTACGTAGCTGGTCCTCCCCTCACAATGAGCAGTTCTTC. This gives the protein CASSLRSWSSPHNEQFF.

The chain employs TRBV18 and TRBJ1-2; the D gene is possibly TRBD1 (6 bases). The CDR3 consists of 12 residues. Germline V gene data show CDR1 as KGHSH and CDR2 as LQKENI. The germline V and J ends were trimmed by 2 bases and 8 bases, with 9 bases remaining between them. DNA of the CDR3: TGTGCCAGCTCACCAGGGACAACCGGCTACACCTTC. It is translated as CASSPGTTGYTF.

The V and J genes are TRBV12-3 or TRBV12-4 and TRBJ2-7; no definite D call. Trimming shortened V by 9 bases and J by 4 bases, and 10 bases separated the two germline ends. The CDR3 covers 11 residues. Here the CDR3 DNA reads TGTGCCAGTAAGGCAGGATACGAGCAGTACTTC. Its protein product is CASKAGYEQYF.

This clonotype was recorded at least ten times. The gene calls are TRBV5-8 and TRBJ1-2; perhaps TRBD1 as D (5 bases). Trimming stripped 1 base from V and 2 bases from J, with 21 bases between. Germline loops: CDR1 SGHTS, CDR2 YDEGEE. The CDR3 extends over 18 amino acids. The CDR3 loop reads CASSLFGGSGGVNYGYTF. The CDR3 DNA reads as TGTGCCAGCAGCTTGTTTGGGGGATCGGGTGGTGTGAACTATGGCTACACCTTC.

This clonotype came up many times. This chain's CDR3 is CSARAQGARNTEAFF. CDR3 nucleotide sequence: TGCAGTGCCCGTGCGCAGGGGGCCAGGAACACTGAAGCTTTCTTT. This chain uses TRBV20-1 with TRBJ1-1, with 8 nucleotides matching TRBD1. This CDR3 region has 15 residues. V shed 6 bases and J 1 base; nucleotides not matched to a gene: 10. The germline CDR1 and CDR2 sequences are DFQATT and SNEGSKA (reference sequence).

Ten or more counts support this clonotype. The rearrangement links TRBV18 to TRBJ2-5; 13 bases agree with TRBD2. J gave up 1 base and V 4 bases, and 3 bases lay outside the gene matches. This CDR3 has 16 residues. Germline V lookup: CDR1 KGHSH, CDR2 LQKENI. The CDR3 sequence: CASSQRLAGGQETQYF. The CDR3 DNA follows: TGTGCCAGCTCACAAAGACTAGCGGGGGGCCAAGAGACCCAGTACTTC.

The chain has TRBV19 and TRBJ2-1; 11 nucleotides agree with TRBD2. The germline V gene encodes CDR1 LNHDA and CDR2 SQIVND (reference sequence). V lost 6 bases and J lost 6; bases outside the gene matches: 13. The CDR3 is 17 residues long. The CDR3 DNA follows: TGTGCCAGTAGCCGAGGTCCACTAGCGGGGGTTTTCAATGAGCAGTTCTTC. It yields the protein CASSRGPLAGVFNEQFF. Supplemented by reference TRBV19 and TRBJ2-1, the full variable domain reads DGGITQSPKYLFRKEGQNVTLSCEQNLNHDAMYWYRQDPGQGLRLIYYSQIVNDFQKGDIAEGYSVSREKKESFPLTVTSAQKNPTAFYLCASSRGPLAGVFNEQFFGPGTRLTVL.

This clonotype has more than one count but fewer than ten. The chain is built from TRBV5-4 and TRBJ1-1; D call uncertain. The CDR3 length is 13 residues. CDR1 is SGHNT, CDR2 YYREEE, per germline (reference sequence). The ends were cut back, 0 bases at V and 1 base at J, with 4 bases in the middle. Here the CDR3 reads CASSLDTNTEAFF. DNA for the CDR3: TGTGCCAGCAGCTTGGATACGAACACTGAAGCTTTCTTT.

V usage is TRBV29-1 and J usage is TRBJ2-1; possible D gene TRBD2, 5 bases. This CDR3 comprises 12 residues. Trimming removed 7 bases at V and 5 bases at J, with 12 bases between. CDR1 is SQVTM and CDR2 is ANQGSEA in the germline V gene. Here the CDR3 reads CSAGSADNEQFF. CDR3 DNA: TGCAGCGCCGGTAGCGCAGACAATGAGCAGTTCTTC.

This clonotype was observed at least ten times. CDR3 sequence: CASSVEGRYGYTF. In DNA form, the CDR3 reads TGTGCCAGCAGCGTAGAAGGCAGATATGGCTACACCTTC. This rearrangement joins TRBV9 to TRBJ1-2; D gene unclear. The V end was cut by 0 bases, the J end by 5 bases, with 8 bases between. Germline CDR1 is SGDLS and CDR2 is YYNGEE. The CDR3 loop spans 13 amino acids.

This chain links TRBV6-2 or TRBV6-3 with TRBJ2-2; D is ambiguous. The V gene lost 6 bases and the J gene lost 5 bases, with 16 bases spanning the gap. CDR1 MNHEY and CDR2 SVGEGT come from the germline V gene. The CDR3 has 15 amino acids. CDR3 in amino acids: CASSRVLGPTGELFF. DNA of the CDR3: TGTGCCAGCAGCCGGGTTCTGGGCCCTACCGGGGAGCTGTTTTTT.

This clonotype has a count of ten or more. J is TRBJ1-5 and V is TRBV4-2; D not certain. This CDR3 spans 14 amino acids. Germline V gene data show CDR1 as LGHNA and CDR2 as YNFKEQ. V was clipped by 3 bases and J by 3 bases, with 9 bases between them. The CDR3 coding sequence is TGTGCCAGCAGCCAGGAGACGGCCAATCAGCCCCAGCATTTT. Amino acid sequence: CASSQETANQPQHF.